Listed here are 32 T cell receptor beta chains from one sample, sequenced in a study of cytomegalovirus exposure and HLA in healthy donors. 13 Jbeta primers and 60 Vbeta primers were used for the PCR. Profiling relied on immunoSEQ multiplex PCR, and the TCRdb table lists in-frame clones only, not all of them. The sample data list 96,000 or so clones. The sample comprised PBMCs. The receptors stem from a woman in her twenties or thirties in good health and CMV-seronegative.

The V and J genes are TRBV7-9 and TRBJ2-1, with 10 bases fitting TRBD2. Germline V CDR1 and CDR2: SEHNR, FQNEAQ (reference sequence). This CDR3 has 17 residues. V shed 5 bases, J shed 4 bases, and the junction held 11 bases outside the gene matches. Here the CDR3 DNA reads TGTGCCAGCAGCCATAGCTCGGCTAGCGGGAGTTACAATGAGCAGTTCTTC. It codes for CASSHSSASGSYNEQFF.

The chain has TRBV2 and TRBJ2-7; TRBD1 matches 7 bases. The CDR3 length is 16 residues. Trimming took 2 bases from V and 7 from J; bases not matched to a gene: 14. Germline CDR1 SNHLY, CDR2 FYNNEI. CDR3 in DNA: TGTGCCAGCAGTGAAAAAACCCGAGGGGGCGGTATAGAGCAGTACTTC. This sequence encodes CASSEKTRGGGIEQYF.

The rearrangement uses TRBV28 and TRBJ1-2; a possible D gene is TRBD1 (6 bases). Germline loops: CDR1 MDHEN, CDR2 SYDVKM. This CDR3 comprises 14 residues. The germline V and J ends were trimmed by 6 bases and 3 bases, with 14 bases remaining between them. CDR3 protein: CASRLAGVDYGYTF. The CDR3 nucleotides are TGTGCCAGCAGGCTAGCAGGGGTGGACTATGGCTACACCTTC.

The chain links TRBV7-8 to TRBJ2-1, with 10 nucleotides matching TRBD1. The CDR3 runs 16 residues. The germline V gene has CDR1 SGHVS and CDR2 FQNEAQ. J was trimmed by 8 bases and V by 5 bases; bases with no gene match: 12. The CDR3 DNA follows: TGTGCCAGCAGCACCTCCGGGACAGGGGTGTTCGATGAGCAGTTCTTC. As protein: CASSTSGTGVFDEQFF.

Here the CDR3 DNA reads TGCGCCAGCAGCTTAAAGGGACAGGGCGAATATGGCTACACCTTC. Translating it yields CASSLKGQGEYGYTF. The gene calls are TRBV5-1 and TRBJ1-2; the match to TRBD1 covers 9 bases. V was pared by 2 bases and J by 5 bases, with 7 bases of the junction left unmatched. The germline CDR1 and CDR2 sequences are SGHRS and YFSETQ. The CDR3 is made up of 15 amino acids.

The chain couples TRBV5-4 to TRBJ2-1; D is perhaps TRBD2 (6 bases). The CDR3 covers 16 residues. Germline V gene lookup returns CDR1 SGHNT and CDR2 YYREEE (reference sequence). V was trimmed by 2 bases and J by 0 bases, leaving 12 bases between them. Here the CDR3 reads CASSFTSMASYNEQFF. In DNA, the CDR3 is TGTGCCAGCAGCTTTACTAGCATGGCCTCCTACAATGAGCAGTTCTTC.

The CDR3 protein is CASSGMTGTSDYGEQYF. Written as DNA, the CDR3 is TGTGCCAGCAGTGGGATGACCGGGACTAGTGACTATGGGGAGCAGTACTTC. V is TRBV28 and J is TRBJ2-7, with 8 bases aligning to TRBD2. This CDR3 has 17 amino acids. Trimming removed 5 bases from V and 7 bases from J; junction bases left unmatched: 19. Per germline, CDR1 MDHEN and CDR2 SYDVKM.

This rearrangement joins TRBV6-5 to TRBJ1-5; 8 bases line up with TRBD1. Germline CDR1 and CDR2: MNHEY and SVGAGI. Germline trimming cut 5 bases from V and 6 bases from J; bases unmatched to any gene: 9. The CDR3 extends over 15 amino acids. As DNA, the CDR3 is TGTGCCAGCAGTCTGACAGGGGTTGACGGTCAGCCCCAGCATTTT. Its protein is CASSLTGVDGQPQHF.

The gene calls are TRBV4-2 and TRBJ2-1; 11 bases are a match to TRBD2. V was clipped by 2 bases and J by 5 bases; unmatched bases: 5. The germline V gene encodes CDR1 LGHNA and CDR2 YNFKEQ. The CDR3 length is 16 residues. The CDR3 protein is CASSQPSGGLHNEQFF. In DNA, the CDR3 is TGTGCCAGCAGCCAACCTAGCGGGGGGCTACACAATGAGCAGTTCTTC.

This chain links TRBV2 with TRBJ2-4, with 10 bases that match TRBD2. In germline, CDR1 is SNHLY, CDR2 FYNNEI. This CDR3 is 15 amino acids long. The ends lost 2 bases at V and 12 bases at J; junction bases unmatched: 10. This CDR3 reads CASSELAGVRGAQYF. CDR3 bases: TGTGCCAGCAGTGAACTAGCGGGAGTTCGGGGAGCTCAGTACTTC.

The chain recombines TRBV9 with TRBJ2-1; 7 bases map to TRBD2. With 0 bases clipped from V and 4 bases from J, the junction kept 1 base outside the gene matches. The CDR3 length is 14 residues. CDR1 is SGDLS and CDR2 is YYNGEE in the germline V gene. The CDR3 spells CASSVGGGYNEQFF. The CDR3 bases are TGTGCCAGCAGCGTAGGGGGGGGGTACAATGAGCAGTTCTTC.

The chain has TRBV28 and TRBJ1-1, with D perhaps TRBD1 (5 bases). This CDR3 comprises 11 residues. Germline V gene lookup returns CDR1 MDHEN and CDR2 SYDVKM. With 6 bases removed from V and 7 bases from J, the gap between germline ends came to 9 bases. The CDR3 DNA is TGTGCCAGCAGGGGGACTTTTGAAGCTTTCTTT. Translation gives CASRGTFEAFF.

The chain couples TRBV4-1 to TRBJ2-1; TRBD2 aligns across 11 bases. There are 17 residues in the CDR3. V was clipped by 3 bases and J by 3 bases; unmatched bases: 7. Germline CDR1 and CDR2: MGHRA and YSYEKL. CDR3 sequence reads: CASSQGPGLADYNEQFF. The CDR3 bases are TGCGCCAGCAGCCAGGGCCCGGGACTAGCGGACTACAATGAGCAGTTCTTC.

This sequence joins TRBV6-4 and TRBJ2-3; possible D gene TRBD1, 6 bases. There are 15 residues in the CDR3. The germline V gene encodes CDR1 MRHNA and CDR2 SNTAGT. Between the trimmed V and J ends, which lost 10 bases and 1 base, there was a span of 18 bases. CDR3 residues: CATSRGRTGTDTQYF. For the CDR3, the DNA is TGTGCCACCTCCAGGGGTAGGACTGGCACAGATACGCAGTATTTT.

The chain links TRBV11-2 to TRBJ2-3; TRBD1 is a possible D gene (5 bases). V was clipped by 3 bases and J by 3 bases, with 13 bases between them. Per the germline V gene, CDR1 is SGHAT and CDR2 is FQNNGV. The CDR3 runs 15 residues. CDR3 in amino acids: CASSFRGRVTDTQYF. CDR3 nucleotide sequence: TGTGCCAGCAGCTTTCGCGGCAGGGTAACAGATACGCAGTATTTT.

The chain combines TRBV6-1 with TRBJ2-2, with TRBD2 matching 8 bases. Germline-derived CDR1 and CDR2 are MNHNS and SASEGT. V shed 0 bases and J 6 bases; nucleotides not matched to a gene: 15. CDR3 length: 19 amino acids. The CDR3: CASSEAVGVSGRGAGELFF. CDR3 DNA: TGTGCCAGCAGTGAAGCGGTCGGGGTGAGCGGGAGAGGAGCCGGGGAGCTGTTTTTT.

This chain connects TRBV19 to TRBJ2-1; 7 bases are shared with TRBD1. Germline assignment: CDR1 LNHDA and CDR2 SQIVND (reference sequence). After removal of 7 bases from V and 8 bases from J, the junction contained 8 bases not matched to a gene. There are 13 residues in the CDR3. CDR3 in amino acids: CASKDREWDEQFF. The CDR3 DNA is TGTGCCAGTAAAGACAGGGAGTGGGATGAGCAGTTCTTC.

The V gene is TRBV5-8, the J gene TRBJ2-3; weak D call: TRBD1 (7 bases). Germline V gene lookup returns CDR1 SGHTS and CDR2 YDEGEE. Trimming cost V 0 bases and J 5 bases, with 10 bases left between them. CDR3 length equals 14 residues. The CDR3 sequence is CASSLDRGGDTQYF. The CDR3 region has the DNA TGTGCCAGCAGCTTGGACAGGGGAGGAGATACGCAGTATTTT.

J is TRBJ2-2 and V is TRBV9; TRBD2 aligns across 9 bases. Germline CDR1 is SGDLS and CDR2 is YYNGEE. The CDR3 spans 14 residues. V trimming: 5 bases; J trimming: 7 bases; junction bases outside the gene matches: 6. CDR3 sequence (DNA): TGTGCCAGCAGTTATAGCGGGAGACACGGGGAGCTGTTTTTT. Translated: CASSYSGRHGELFF. Variable domain in full (rest from reference TRBV9 and TRBJ2-2): DSGVTQTPKHLITATGQRVTLRCSPRSGDLSVYWYQQSLDQGLQFLIQYYNGEERAKGNILERFSAQQFPDLHSELNLSSLELGDSALYFCASSYSGRHGELFFGEGSRLTVL.

The chain has TRBV15 and TRBJ1-1, with TRBD1 identical over 9 bases. Germline V lookup: CDR1 LNHNV, CDR2 YYDKDF (reference sequence). V was clipped by 2 bases and J by 10 bases; unmatched bases: 5. The CDR3 is 13 amino acids. The CDR3 spells CATSRSADRGAFF. The CDR3 region has the DNA TGTGCCACCAGCAGATCCGCGGACAGGGGAGCTTTCTTT.

The CDR3 DNA reads as TGCGCCAGCAGCTTTTTTAGCGGGGGCACAGATACGCAGTATTTT. The encoded protein is CASSFFSGGTDTQYF. The chain uses TRBV5-1 and TRBJ2-3; 8 bases line up with TRBD2. V trimming: 2 bases; J trimming: 1 base; junction bases outside the gene matches: 3. The CDR3 runs 15 residues. Germline V CDR1 and CDR2: SGHRS, YFSETQ.

The CDR3 loop reads CASSEGDTEAFF. In nucleotides, the CDR3 is TGCGCCAGCAGTGAAGGGGACACTGAAGCTTTCTTT. The rearrangement links TRBV10-1 to TRBJ1-1; D may be TRBD1 (5 bases). V lost 3 bases, J lost 3 bases, and 5 bases lay in between. The CDR3 has 12 residues. The germline gives CDR1 WNHNN, CDR2 SYGVQD (reference sequence).

The chain has TRBV14 and TRBJ1-4; no firm D call. The CDR3 sequence is 15 residues long. Germline V gene data show CDR1 as SGHDN and CDR2 as FVKESK. The V end lost 2 bases, the J end lost 0 bases, and 7 bases lay between the germline ends. In DNA form, the CDR3 reads TGTGCCAGCAGCCAAACGATAGCAACTAATGAAAAACTGTTTTTT. Its protein product is CASSQTIATNEKLFF. Complete variable domain (other parts from reference TRBV14 and TRBJ1-4): EAGVTQFPSHSVIEKGQTVTLRCDPISGHDNLYWYRRVMGKEIKFLLHFVKESKQDESGMPNNRFLAERTGGTYSTLKVQPAELEDSGVYFCASSQTIATNEKLFFGSGTQLSVL.

The rearrangement joins TRBV2 to TRBJ2-1; 8 bases agree with TRBD2. The CDR3 consists of 14 residues. The germline CDR1 and CDR2 sequences are SNHLY and FYNNEI. V lost 8 bases, J lost 5 bases, and 8 bases stayed unmatched. The CDR3 nucleotides are TGTGCCAGCTCGGGGGGGCCGATAGACAATGAGCAGTTCTTC. Amino acids: CASSGGPIDNEQFF.

The rearrangement joins TRBV9 to TRBJ2-3; the match to TRBD1 covers 10 bases. This CDR3 has 17 residues. The germline gives CDR1 SGDLS, CDR2 YYNGEE. The trim removed 3 bases at V and 4 bases at J, leaving 11 bases unmatched. The CDR3 bases are TGTGCCAGCAGCGACCCCCTGGGACAGGGGCGGGCAGATACGCAGTATTTT. It translates to CASSDPLGQGRADTQYF.

The rearrangement joins TRBV6-6 to TRBJ1-2; 8 bases line up with TRBD1. Germline loops: CDR1 MNHNY, CDR2 SVGAGI (reference sequence). The CDR3 is 16 amino acids. V was pared by 5 bases and J by 6 bases, with 14 bases of the junction left unmatched. In nucleotides, the CDR3 is TGTGCCAGCAGTACTAGACAGGGGATTGATGGGGATGGCTACACCTTC. It codes for CASSTRQGIDGDGYTF.

J is TRBJ2-1 and V is TRBV28; 10 bases align to TRBD2. The CDR3 loop spans 15 amino acids. J lost 2 bases, V lost 3 bases, and 1 base had no gene match. Per the germline V gene, CDR1 is MDHEN and CDR2 is SYDVKM. The CDR3 nucleotides are TGTGCCAGCAGTTTCACTAGCGGGGCCTACAATGAGCAGTTCTTC. It yields the protein CASSFTSGAYNEQFF.

The gene calls are TRBV10-2 and TRBJ2-7; D tentatively fits TRBD1 or TRBD2 (6 bases each). The CDR3 sequence is 14 residues long. Trimming took 6 bases from V and 2 from J, leaving 14 bases between them. CDR1 is WSHSY and CDR2 is SAAADI in the germline V gene. The DNA of the CDR3 is TGCGCCAGCAGGGAGGGGCAGGGGACCTACGAGCAGTACTTC. This gives the protein CASREGQGTYEQYF.

The chain uses TRBV11-2 and TRBJ2-5, with D possibly matching TRBD2 (6 bases). CDR1 SGHAT and CDR2 FQNNGV come from the germline V gene. The V and J ends lost 5 bases and 5 bases respectively, with 21 bases between them. The CDR3 has 16 amino acids. The CDR3 spells CASSQRGQGGAETQYF. CDR3 nucleotide sequence: TGTGCCAGCAGCCAACGGGGTCAGGGCGGGGCGGAGACCCAGTACTTC.

CDR3 DNA sequence: TGTGCCAGCAGCGCATACAGGGACGTTTGGGGGATGAACACTGAAGCTTTCTTT. Translated, it gives CASSAYRDVWGMNTEAFF. The chain is built from TRBV5-6 and TRBJ1-1; D might be TRBD1 (6 bases). The V and J ends lost 4 bases and 0 bases respectively, with 22 bases between them. Per the germline V gene, CDR1 is SGHDT and CDR2 is YYEEEE. The length of the CDR3 is 18 residues. Based on the CDR3 plus reference TRBV5-6 and TRBJ1-1, the full variable domain is DAGVTQSPTHLIKTRGQQVTLRCSPKSGHDTVSWYQQALGQGPQFIFQYYEEEERQRGNFPDRFSGHQFPNYSSELNVNALLLGDSALYLCASSAYRDVWGMNTEAFFGQGTRLTVV.

The chain uses TRBV19 and TRBJ2-2; the match to TRBD1 covers 7 bases. CDR3 length: 16 residues. The trim removed 5 bases at V and 5 bases at J, leaving 11 bases unmatched. Germline CDR1 and CDR2: LNHDA and SQIVND (reference sequence). The CDR3: CASSSWKGAVTGELFF. CDR3 sequence (DNA): TGTGCCAGTAGTTCCTGGAAGGGGGCCGTTACCGGGGAGCTGTTTTTT.

V usage is TRBV7-2 and J usage is TRBJ2-5; perhaps TRBD2 as D (6 bases). Deletions cut 3 bases from V and 3 bases from J, with 14 bases between. Germline V gene lookup returns CDR1 SGHTA and CDR2 FQGNSA. This CDR3 comprises 15 residues. DNA of the CDR3: TGTGCCAGCAGCTTGCTGGGATGGGGGGAAGAGACCCAGTACTTC. Protein: CASSLLGWGEETQYF.